The 30 T cell receptor beta chains given below trace back to one sample, sequenced in a study of CD8+CD57+ T cells in acquired aplastic anemia (dated by TCRdb to 2016 to 2019). Sequencing relied on an Illumina HiSeq 2000. Profiling of TCR beta VDJ combinations and CDR3 sequences used genomic DNA as the template. TCRdb reanalyzed the raw reads on its own, using fastp at Q25 for trimming and MiXCR for clone calling, and kept in-frame beta chains. Every distinct CDR3 protein forms one entry, paired with its most common genes and DNA. Recorded for this sample are about 81,000 distinct CDR3 sequences; 40% to 50% of them occurred a single time. About 68% of the sample comes from the top ten. Sequenced material: sorted CD4+, CD8+, or CD8+CD57+ T cells (not recorded which) from PBMCs. All receptors come from a human donor in good health, serving as a control.

This CDR3 is CASSEEKGFNYGYTF. The CDR3, as DNA: TGTGCCAGCAGTGAAGAAAAGGGGTTTAACTATGGCTACACCTTC. V gene TRBV25-1 combines with J gene TRBJ1-2, with D perhaps matching TRBD1 (5 bases). V lost 2 bases, J lost 1 base, and 11 bases lay in between. Germline V CDR1 and CDR2: MGHDK, SYGVNS. The CDR3 loop spans 15 amino acids.

There are a few counts of this clonotype. The chain couples TRBV25-1 to TRBJ2-5; no firm D call. The V end was cut by 5 bases, the J end by 4 bases, with 26 bases between. Germline CDR1 MGHDK, CDR2 SYGVNS. The CDR3 covers 18 residues. The DNA for the CDR3 is TGTGCCAGCAGTTACCGTAACTTCGGAGCGATCCGGGCAGAGACCCAGTACTTC. Translated: CASSYRNFGAIRAETQYF.

The rearrangement joins TRBV7-9 to TRBJ1-1, with TRBD1 identical over 7 bases. Germline V gene data show CDR1 as SEHNR and CDR2 as FQNEAQ (reference sequence). The J segment lost 3 bases and the V segment lost 4 bases, leaving 2 bases of the junction unmatched. The CDR3 is 13 amino acids. The CDR3, as DNA: TGTGCCAGCAGCTCCGGGACAGACACTGAAGCTTTCTTT. Its translation is CASSSGTDTEAFF.

This clonotype was counted between two and nine times. The junction differs from germline at one of its ends, possibly a read error. V gene TRBV25-1 combines with J gene TRBJ2-3; no clear D gene. This CDR3 contains 12 residues. Per germline, CDR1 MGHDK and CDR2 SYGVNS. The CDR3 DNA sequence: TGTGCCAGCAGCGAATCGCTGGATACGCAGTATTTT. Its protein product is CASSESLDTQYF.

This clonotype came up many times. The chain carries TRBV16 and TRBJ1-6; TRBD1 is a possible D gene (5 bases). V was trimmed by 2 bases and J by 12 bases, leaving 14 bases between them. This CDR3 is 14 amino acids long. Germline loops: CDR1 KGHSY, CDR2 FQNENV. The CDR3 sequence: CASSQITYQGPLHF. CDR3 nucleotides: TGTGCCAGCAGCCAAATCACTTACCAGGGACCCCTCCACTTT.

This clonotype was found many times. This chain joins TRBV19 and TRBJ2-5; D uncertain. V lost 5 bases, J lost 4 bases, and 11 bases lay in between. CDR3 length: 13 residues. Germline CDR1 is LNHDA and CDR2 is SQIVND (reference sequence). The CDR3 DNA reads TGTGCCAGTAGTCCCATATCGCGAGAGACCCAGTACTTC. Its translation: CASSPISRETQYF.

DNA for the CDR3: TGTGCCAGCAGCCAAGAGGTAGGGGCAGGGCGCACAGATACGCAGTATTTT. Translating gives CASSQEVGAGRTDTQYF. The V call is TRBV4-2, the J call TRBJ2-3; D is possibly TRBD1 (5 bases). The ends were cut back, 0 bases at V and 1 base at J, with 14 bases in the middle. Germline V CDR1 and CDR2: LGHNA, YNFKEQ. The CDR3 consists of 17 residues.

The CDR3 bases are TGTGCCAGCAGTGAAACGACAGGGGCCAGGTACACTGAAGCTTTCTTT. Amino acids: CASSETTGARYTEAFF. The chain links TRBV25-1 to TRBJ1-1; 8 bases align to TRBD1. The V segment lost 2 bases and the J segment 3 bases; nucleotides outside the gene matches: 8. The CDR3 has 16 residues. The V gene's germline CDR1 is MGHDK and CDR2 SYGVNS.

This clonotype was detected many times. At one of its ends the junction is not consistent with the germline gene, which may arise from a read error. The chain combines TRBV10-1 with TRBJ1-2; possibly TRBD1 for D (5 bases). The CDR3 is 16 residues long. CDR1 is WNHNN and CDR2 is SYGVQD in the germline V gene (reference sequence). DNA for the CDR3: TGTGCCAGCCTAGGGGCAGGAGAAGTCTCTAACTATGGCTACACCTTC. Translating it yields CASLGAGEVSNYGYTF.

This clonotype appeared many times. V is TRBV2 and J is TRBJ1-3; D perhaps matches TRBD1 (5 bases). Germline CDR1 reads SNHLY; CDR2 reads FYNNEI. Trimming removed 5 bases at V and 3 bases at J, with 17 bases between. The CDR3 contains 16 residues. The CDR3 protein is CASSHPRGVGGNTIYF. Here the CDR3 DNA reads TGTGCCAGCAGTCACCCGCGAGGGGTCGGTGGAAACACCATATATTTT. Full variable domain (outside the CDR3, taken from reference TRBV2 and TRBJ1-3): EPEVTQTPSHQVTQMGQEVILRCVPISNHLYFYWYRQILGQKVEFLVSFYNNEISEKSEIFDDQFSVERPDGSNFTLKIRSTKLEDSAMYFCASSHPRGVGGNTIYFGEGSWLTVV.

This clonotype has at least ten counts. The chain has TRBV30 and TRBJ2-7, with TRBD1 matching 7 bases. Germline V gene data show CDR1 as GTSNPN and CDR2 as SVGIG (reference sequence). The V and J ends lost 8 bases and 7 bases, in that order; junction bases with no gene match: 11. There are 12 residues in the CDR3. CDR3 bases: TGTGCCCGAGTGGGACAGTCGGGTGAGCAGTACTTC. Translation: CARVGQSGEQYF.

This clonotype was detected only a few times. This sequence joins TRBV10-2 and TRBJ2-7; 8 nucleotides align to TRBD2. Trimming at V came to 8 bases and at J to 1 base, leaving 1 base not matched to a gene. The CDR3 consists of 12 residues. Germline-derived CDR1 and CDR2 are WSHSY and SAAADI. The DNA of the CDR3 is TGCGCCAGCCGGGGGGGTTCCTACGAGCAGTACTTC. Its translation: CASRGGSYEQYF.

J is TRBJ1-2 and V is TRBV27; D possibly corresponds to TRBD1 (5 bases). V lost 2 bases and J lost 3, with 13 bases in between. Per germline, CDR1 MNHEY and CDR2 SMNVEV (reference sequence). This CDR3 contains 15 residues. The CDR3, as DNA: TGTGCCAGCAGTTTACCCCAGGGTCCTTACTATGGCTACACCTTC. Its translation: CASSLPQGPYYGYTF.

This clonotype was detected ten times or more. This chain connects TRBV9 to TRBJ2-7; D remains unclear. V shed 7 bases and J shed 2 bases, with 19 bases lying between them. The CDR3 consists of 15 residues. Germline V lookup: CDR1 SGDLS, CDR2 YYNGEE. The CDR3 DNA sequence: TGTGCCAGCTCTCCCACTCGGGCGAATCCCTACGAGCAGTACTTC. Its translation is CASSPTRANPYEQYF. Drawing the rest from reference TRBV9 and TRBJ2-7, the complete variable domain is DSGVTQTPKHLITATGQRVTLRCSPRSGDLSVYWYQQSLDQGLQFLIQYYNGEERAKGNILERFSAQQFPDLHSELNLSSLELGDSALYFCASSPTRANPYEQYFGPGTRLTVT.

This clonotype was counted a few times. For the CDR3, the DNA is TGTGCCAGCAGCTCCACCCCAGGGGGTAAGGAAGGCTACACCTTC. This codes for CASSSTPGGKEGYTF. The chain has TRBV13 and TRBJ1-2; 7 positions agree with TRBD1. With 4 bases clipped from V and 8 bases from J, the junction kept 13 bases outside the gene matches. From germline, CDR1 is PRHDT and CDR2 FYEKMQ (reference sequence). This CDR3 has 15 residues.

The rearrangement joins TRBV25-1 to TRBJ1-1; D perhaps matches TRBD1 (5 bases). Between the trimmed V and J ends, which lost 3 bases and 8 bases, there was a span of 7 bases. This CDR3 has 11 residues. Germline V gene lookup returns CDR1 MGHDK and CDR2 SYGVNS. This CDR3 is CASSDWGEAFF. As DNA, the CDR3 is TGTGCCAGCAGTGATTGGGGGGAAGCTTTCTTT.

This clonotype was seen repeatedly, ten times or more. The chain combines TRBV6-1 with TRBJ1-2; D is unclear. The CDR3 loop spans 13 amino acids. Per germline, CDR1 MNHNS and CDR2 SASEGT. Trimming took 11 bases from V and 3 from J, leaving 16 bases between them. The CDR3 reads CAVTASPHYGYTF. The CDR3, as DNA: TGTGCCGTGACGGCCAGTCCTCACTATGGCTACACCTTC.

This clonotype came up many times. Here the CDR3 DNA reads TGTGCCAGCAGCTTTCCCATCAGCGGGACGGCCTACAATGAGCAGTTCTTC. Residues: CASSFPISGTAYNEQFF. The chain couples TRBV7-9 to TRBJ2-1; the match to TRBD2 covers 7 bases. After removal of 3 bases from V and 2 bases from J, the junction contained 10 bases not matched to a gene. The germline V gene has CDR1 SEHNR and CDR2 FQNEAQ (reference sequence). This CDR3 contains 17 residues.

In its sample, this clonotype was seen many times. V gene TRBV10-1 combines with J gene TRBJ2-2, with 7 bases that match TRBD2. The V gene's germline CDR1 is WNHNN and CDR2 SYGVQD (reference sequence). This CDR3 has 18 residues. The V and J ends lost 3 bases and 6 bases, in that order; junction bases with no gene match: 16. The CDR3 sequence: CASSDRRSGVGKPGELFF. In DNA, the CDR3 is TGCGCCAGCAGTGACCGGCGGAGCGGGGTTGGTAAACCCGGGGAGCTGTTTTTT.

The chain has TRBV25-1 and TRBJ1-1; D unclear. The CDR3 totals 15 residues. The ends were cut back, 4 bases at V and 0 bases at J, with 12 bases in the middle. Germline values: CDR1 MGHDK, CDR2 SYGVNS. CDR3 coding DNA: TGTGCCAGCAGTGCCTGGGGAGGGCTGAACACTGAAGCTTTCTTT. The encoded protein is CASSAWGGLNTEAFF. The complete variable domain, with remaining parts taken from reference TRBV25-1 and TRBJ1-1, reads EADIYQTPRYLVIGTGKKITLECSQTMGHDKMYWYQQDPGMELHLIHYSYGVNSTEKGDLSSESTVSRIRTEHFPLTLESARPSHTSQYLCASSAWGGLNTEAFFGQGTRLTVV.

Many counts were recorded for this clonotype. The chain links TRBV10-2 to TRBJ2-1; no firm D call. The CDR3 contains 12 residues. Germline V gene sequence: CDR1 WSHSY, CDR2 SAAADI. V was trimmed by 5 bases and J by 3 bases, leaving 5 bases between them. CDR3 sequence: CASSRDYNEQFF. CDR3 coding DNA: TGCGCCAGCAGTAGAGACTACAATGAGCAGTTCTTC.

V is TRBV19 and J is TRBJ1-2, with D perhaps matching TRBD1 (5 bases). Germline assignment: CDR1 LNHDA and CDR2 SQIVND (reference sequence). The CDR3 sequence is 14 residues long. V was pared by 5 bases and J by 3 bases, with 13 bases between. In nucleotides, the CDR3 is TGTGCCAGTAGTCCAACCGCCAGGGACTATGGCTACACCTTC. Translating it yields CASSPTARDYGYTF.

This clonotype showed up just a few times. The chain couples TRBV25-1 to TRBJ2-3, with no clear D. The CDR3 covers 15 residues. Trimming took 5 bases from V and 5 from J, leaving 17 bases between them. Germline CDR1 reads MGHDK; CDR2 reads SYGVNS. In nucleotides, the CDR3 is TGTGCCAGCAGTTTATACCCCAACCTGAGAGATACGCAGTATTTT. Translating it yields CASSLYPNLRDTQYF.

This clonotype was found many times. This chain joins TRBV10-2 and TRBJ2-7; D is undetermined. Germline values: CDR1 WSHSY, CDR2 SAAADI. The length of the CDR3 is 13 residues. The V gene lost 3 bases and the J gene lost 1 base, with 7 bases spanning the gap. DNA for the CDR3: TGCGCCAGCAGTGATGGACCGTCCTACGAGCAGTACTTC. Translated: CASSDGPSYEQYF.

J is TRBJ2-7 and V is TRBV27; no firm D call. Per germline, CDR1 MNHEY and CDR2 SMNVEV (reference sequence). With 5 bases removed from V and 2 bases from J, the gap between germline ends came to 16 bases. The CDR3 is made up of 15 amino acids. In nucleotides, the CDR3 is TGTGCCAGCAGTGAGTATGGGATACGGCCCTACGAGCAGTACTTC. Amino acids: CASSEYGIRPYEQYF.

This chain uses TRBV24-1 with TRBJ2-7, with unresolved D. V lost 3 bases, J lost 3 bases, and 8 bases lay in between. Germline V gives CDR1 KGHDR, CDR2 SFDVKD. This CDR3 is built from 13 residues. The CDR3, as DNA: TGTGCCACCAGTGATGTCAGTGGCTACGAGCAGTACTTC. It translates to CATSDVSGYEQYF.

Worth noting for this clonotype: This sequence may be a read error, since a much larger clone differs from it by one base. The chain uses TRBV2 and TRBJ2-2; D might be TRBD1 (7 bases). CDR3 size: 16 residues. The germline V gene encodes CDR1 SNHLY and CDR2 FYNNEI. The CDR3 sequence is CASSEGDRTITGGLFF. The CDR3 bases are TGTGCCAGCAGTGAAGGGGACAGAACTATCACCGGGGGGCTGTTTTTT.

This clonotype was observed at least ten times. The rearrangement links TRBV10-2 to TRBJ2-2; 11 bases are a match to TRBD2. V was clipped by 4 bases and J by 3 bases; unmatched bases: 7. The CDR3 totals 17 residues. Germline V gene data show CDR1 as WSHSY and CDR2 as SAAADI. This CDR3 reads CASSGELAGVDTGELFF. The CDR3 nucleotides read TGCGCCAGCAGTGGGGAACTAGCGGGAGTCGACACCGGGGAGCTGTTTTTT.

Many counts were recorded for this clonotype. This chain's CDR3 is CASSLGSNTEAFF. The CDR3 nucleotides read TGTGCCAGCAGCTTGGGGTCGAACACTGAAGCTTTCTTT. The rearrangement links TRBV7-9 to TRBJ1-1; D gene unclear. CDR3 length equals 13 residues. Looked up from germline, CDR1 is SEHNR and CDR2 is FQNEAQ (reference sequence). Trimming shortened V by 3 bases and J by 1 base, and 6 bases separated the two germline ends.

CDR3 in amino acids: CASSEDTSGTGETQYF. The CDR3 DNA is TGTGCCAGCAGTGAAGATACTAGCGGGACCGGAGAGACCCAGTACTTC. The chain recombines TRBV6-1 with TRBJ2-5; 10 bases match TRBD2. There are 16 residues in the CDR3. V shed 1 base and J 4 bases; nucleotides not matched to a gene: 6. The germline V gene has CDR1 MNHNS and CDR2 SASEGT.